The subject of this entry is one T cell receptor beta chain. The antigen it binds to is not known. No qualities accompany the bases; no much larger clone lies one base away. The collaborating institutions used their own protocols to collect whole blood in K2EDTA tubes. For TCRbeta analysis, collaborators shipped samples as frozen whole blood, isolated PBMCs, or DNA extracted from either of those sample types. The V end gives up 2 bases and the J end 4 bases, leaving 10 bases in the junction not matched to a gene. From cysteine to phenylalanine, the CDR3 is 17 amino acids long. Just CDR3 DNA is preserved here, 51 bases in frame from base 1. From the germline V gene, CDR1 is SGHVS and CDR2 is FQNEAQ. The sample is drawn from a study of blood T cell repertoires in COVID-19 (dated by TCRdb to 2019 to 2021). About the study as a whole: Collaborator samples came from the United States, Italy and Spain and covered acute and convalescent phases of COVID-19. Where HLA class I and class II types were available, the types were taken from metadata supplied by the sample provider, not from assay-based typing. The repertoires were released in a freely available public database meant as a resource for research on the immune response to SARS-CoV-2. The samples were drawn from the first 160 participants of the ongoing ImmuneRACE study and from some 1,300 subjects provided by 6 global collaborators. A de-identified subject ID, COVID-19 status, age in years and sex were almost always included in the sample metadata. The dataset comprised deeply sampled blood TCRbeta repertoires from subjects exposed to, actively infected with, or recovered from COVID-19. The material from the prospective study consisted of cDNA or gDNA derived from T cells, B-cell-depleted T cells, or PBMCs.

General study outcomes and caveats: How much clinical and demographic metadata was included differed by source and by participant, and the metadata was provided uncurated.

TCRbeta CDR3 regions were amplified from genomic DNA using the immunoSEQ Assay, a bias-controlled multiplex PCR. Processing in the source paper ran as follows. The number of nucleated cells in each sample was estimated from the amplification of reference gene primers within the assay. Sequence reads were collapsed and filtered to measure the absolute abundance of every unique TCRbeta CDR3 rearrangement. For each sample, productive Simpson clonality was calculated as the square root of Simpson's diversity index over productive rearrangements. TCRdb took over this immuneACCESS table, retaining in-frame rearrangements with V and J assigned. Such tables are incomplete; in checked studies, under half of the missing clones stem from an unresolved V gene, and the remainder is unexplained. V, J and clone size reflect that table, while D and trimming were determined from the DNA. The sample records around 100,000 clones, approximately 90% of which are singletons. Clones ranked in the top ten supply under 4% of the sample.

The chain joins TRBV7-8 to TRBJ1-5; the central 8 bases match TRBD1. Sequences were obtained from peripheral blood. The origin of this receptor is a man between 45 and 60 years old in a cohort sampled during active COVID-19. Here is the DNA: TGTGCCAGCAGCTTATCCGCGACAGGGGCGACTAATCAGCCCCAGCATTTT. It translates as CASSLSATGATNQPQHF. The full variable domain, with segments outside the CDR3 supplied by the reference TRBV7-8 and TRBJ1-5 proteins, appears as GAGVSQSPRYKVAKRGQDVALRCDPISGHVSLFWYQQALGQGPEFLTYFQNEAQLDKSGLPSDRFFAERPEGSVSTLKIQRTQQEDSAVYLCASSLSATGATNQPQHFGDGTRLSIL.